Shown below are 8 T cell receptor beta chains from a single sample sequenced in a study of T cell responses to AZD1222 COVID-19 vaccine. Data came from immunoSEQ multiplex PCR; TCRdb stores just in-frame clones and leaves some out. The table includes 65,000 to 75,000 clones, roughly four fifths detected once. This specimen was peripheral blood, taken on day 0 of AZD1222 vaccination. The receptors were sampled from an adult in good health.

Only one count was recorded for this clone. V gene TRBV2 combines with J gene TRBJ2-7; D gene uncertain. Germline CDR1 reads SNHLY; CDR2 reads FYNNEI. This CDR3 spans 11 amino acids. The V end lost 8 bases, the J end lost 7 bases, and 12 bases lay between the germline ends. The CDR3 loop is CASAVPGEQYF. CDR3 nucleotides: TGTGCCAGCGCCGTCCCTGGGGAGCAGTACTTC. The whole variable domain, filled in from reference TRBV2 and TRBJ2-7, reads EPEVTQTPSHQVTQMGQEVILRCVPISNHLYFYWYRQILGQKVEFLVSFYNNEISEKSEIFDDQFSVERPDGSNFTLKIRSTKLEDSAMYFCASAVPGEQYFGPGTRLTVT.

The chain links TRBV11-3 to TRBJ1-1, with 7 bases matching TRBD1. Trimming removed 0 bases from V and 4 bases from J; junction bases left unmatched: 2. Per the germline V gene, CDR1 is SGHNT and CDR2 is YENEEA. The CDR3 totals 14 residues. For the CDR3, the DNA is TGTGCCAGCAGCTTAGACAGGGGGGTCACTGAAGCTTTCTTT. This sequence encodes CASSLDRGVTEAFF.

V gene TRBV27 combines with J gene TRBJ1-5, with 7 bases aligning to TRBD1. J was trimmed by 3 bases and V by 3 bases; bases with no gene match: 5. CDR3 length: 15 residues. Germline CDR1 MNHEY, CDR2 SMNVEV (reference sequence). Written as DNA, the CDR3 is TGTGCCAGCAGTTTCTCGGGACAGCTCAATCAGCCCCAGCATTTT. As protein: CASSFSGQLNQPQHF.

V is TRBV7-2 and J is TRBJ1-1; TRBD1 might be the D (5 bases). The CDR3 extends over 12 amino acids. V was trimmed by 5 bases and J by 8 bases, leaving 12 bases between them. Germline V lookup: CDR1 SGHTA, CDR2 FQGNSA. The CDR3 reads CASSERGGEAFF. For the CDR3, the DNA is TGTGCCAGCAGCGAAAGGGGCGGGGAAGCTTTCTTT. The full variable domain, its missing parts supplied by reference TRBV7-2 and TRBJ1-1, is GAGVSQSPSNKVTEKGKDVELRCDPISGHTALYWYRQSLGQGLEFLIYFQGNSAPDKSGLPSDRFSAERTGGSVSTLTIQRTQQEDSAVYLCASSERGGEAFFGQGTRLTVV.

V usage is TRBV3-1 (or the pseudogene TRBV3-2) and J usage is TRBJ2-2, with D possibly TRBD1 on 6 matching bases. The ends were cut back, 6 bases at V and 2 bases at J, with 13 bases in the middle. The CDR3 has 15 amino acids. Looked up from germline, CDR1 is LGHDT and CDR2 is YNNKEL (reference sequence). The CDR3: CASRERTANTGELFF. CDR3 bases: TGTGCCAGCAGAGAGAGGACAGCTAACACCGGGGAGCTGTTTTTT.

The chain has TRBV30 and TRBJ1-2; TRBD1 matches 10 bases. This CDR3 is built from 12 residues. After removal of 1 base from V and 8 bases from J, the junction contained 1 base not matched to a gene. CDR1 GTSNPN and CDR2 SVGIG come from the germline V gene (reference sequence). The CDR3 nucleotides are TGTGCCTGGAGTGGACAGGGGGCCGGCTACACCTTC. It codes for CAWSGQGAGYTF.

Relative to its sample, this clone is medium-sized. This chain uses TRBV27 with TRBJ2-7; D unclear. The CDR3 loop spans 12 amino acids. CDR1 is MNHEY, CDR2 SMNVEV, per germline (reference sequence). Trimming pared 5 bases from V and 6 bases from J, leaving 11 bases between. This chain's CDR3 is CASSTPPAEQYF. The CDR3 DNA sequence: TGTGCCAGCAGTACCCCTCCCGCCGAGCAGTACTTC.

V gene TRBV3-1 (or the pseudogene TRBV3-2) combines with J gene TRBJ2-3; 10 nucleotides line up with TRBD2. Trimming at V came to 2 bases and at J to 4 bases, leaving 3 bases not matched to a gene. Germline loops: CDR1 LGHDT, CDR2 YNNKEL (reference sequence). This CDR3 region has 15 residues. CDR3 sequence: CASSQQRGGPDTQYF. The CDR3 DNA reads TGTGCCAGCAGCCAACAGCGGGGGGGCCCAGATACGCAGTATTTT.